The rows below give T cell receptor beta chains drawn from one sample of a study of read filtering for tumor transcriptome and immune sequencing. MiXCR, applied by TCRdb to the reads, yields one record per CDR3 protein. The profile shows roughly 60,000 distinct CDR3 sequences, less than 25% of them singletons. The sequencing input was a population of CD138-negative cells sorted from bone marrow. These receptors were taken from a donor aged 40 or older with multiple myeloma. Both conserved end residues are part of each CDR3. D genes are given only for firm matches. The listing skips clone size in some rows; elsewhere it reads once, few, many or a size class.

CDR3,DNA,size,V,J,D
CSARDGISTDTQYF,TGCAGTGCTAGAGATGGCATTAGCACAGATACGCAGTATTTT,many,TRBV20-1,TRBJ2-3,.
CASSQDSGGAYNEQFF,TGTGCCAGCAGCCAAGATAGCGGGGGGGCCTACAATGAGCAGTTCTTC,few,TRBV3-1,TRBJ2-1,TRBD2
CASSSRLPNTGELFF,TGTGCCAGCAGCTCGAGGCTCCCGAACACCGGGGAGCTGTTTTTT,many,TRBV14,TRBJ2-2,.
CASSPSMTSGGGTDTQYF,TGCGCCAGCAGCCCCTCAATGACTAGCGGAGGGGGCACAGATACGCAGTATTTT,many,TRBV5-1,TRBJ2-3,TRBD2
CSVLDRDEKLFF,TGCAGCGTTCTGGACAGGGACGAAAAACTGTTTTTT,.,TRBV29-1,TRBJ1-4,TRBD1
CAWSVTSGINEQFF,TGTGCCTGGAGTGTGACTAGCGGGATAAATGAGCAGTTCTTC,many,TRBV30,TRBJ2-1,TRBD2
CASSKTRGSGANVLTF,TGTGCCAGCAGCAAAACGCGGGGCTCTGGGGCCAACGTCCTGACTTTC,many,TRBV5-5,TRBJ2-6,.
CSATGTSGRSYNEQFF,TGCAGTGCTACCGGGACTAGCGGGAGGTCCTACAATGAGCAGTTCTTC,many,TRBV20-1,TRBJ2-1,TRBD2
CSARGQTGGTEAFF,TGCAGTGCTAGAGGACAGACAGGGGGCACTGAAGCTTTCTTT,many,TRBV20-1,TRBJ1-1,TRBD1
CASSYVRDNEQYF,TGTGCCAGCAGCTACGTACGGGACAACGAGCAGTACTTC,many,TRBV7-9,TRBJ2-7,.
CSAGPIGAGELFF,TGCAGTGCGGGCCCTATTGGCGCCGGGGAGCTGTTTTTT,many,TRBV20-1,TRBJ2-2,.
CASSLTAGANVLTF,TGTGCCAGCAGCCTGACGGCTGGGGCCAACGTCCTGACTTTC,few,TRBV7-9,TRBJ2-6,.
CASRFKRGGSEQYF,TGTGCCAGCAGATTCAAGCGGGGGGGCAGCGAGCAGTACTTC,few,TRBV6-6,TRBJ2-7,TRBD2
CASSQVVDTQYF,TGTGCCAGCAGCCAAGTGGTAGATACGCAGTATTTT,once,TRBV7-9,TRBJ2-3,.
CASRPGQGLALGYTF,TGCGCCAGCAGACCAGGACAGGGTCTCGCCCTTGGCTACACCTTC,.,TRBV5-1,TRBJ1-2,TRBD1
CASSLARTGANYGYTF,TGTGCCAGCAGCTTGGCCCGGACAGGGGCTAACTATGGCTACACCTTC,many,TRBV5-6,TRBJ1-2,TRBD1
CASRTRRAGGIGHEQYF,TGTGCCAGCAGGACTCGAAGAGCGGGAGGTATTGGCCACGAGCAGTACTTC,many,TRBV28,TRBJ2-7,TRBD2
CASARRGGGDEQFF,TGTGCCAGCGCTCGGAGAGGGGGGGGCGATGAGCAGTTCTTC,many,TRBV2,TRBJ2-1,.
CASSRRGGSTYEQYF,TGCGCCAGCAGCCGCCGCGGCGGGAGTACCTACGAGCAGTACTTC,many,TRBV4-1,TRBJ2-7,TRBD2
CASSRQGGGSYNGQFF,TGCGCCAGTAGTAGGCAGGGTGGAGGGTCTTACAATGGGCAGTTCTTC,once,TRBV19,TRBJ2-1,.
CASSSYRVSYEQYF,TGTGCCAGCAGCTCGTACAGGGTTTCCTACGAGCAGTACTTC,.,TRBV7-9,TRBJ2-7,.
CASSFLRRQGIPTDTQYF,TGTGCCAGCAGCTTCCTCCGGAGACAGGGAATCCCGACAGATACGCAGTATTTT,.,TRBV7-8,TRBJ2-3,TRBD1
CAISENRMISTDTQYF,TGTGCCATCAGTGAAAACAGGATGATCAGCACAGATACGCAGTATTTT,few,TRBV10-3,TRBJ2-3,.
CASSLSLPGQGLAADIQYF,TGTGCCAGCAGTTTATCGCTCCCGGGACAGGGGCTTGCGGCGGACATTCAGTACTTC,many,TRBV28,TRBJ2-4,TRBD1
CASSPGGPEAFF,TGTGCCAGCAGCCCCGGTGGACCTGAAGCTTTCTTT,medium-sized,TRBV7-9,TRBJ1-1,.
CASSLFNQETQYF,TGTGCCAGCAGCTTGTTTAACCAAGAGACCCAGTACTTC,many,TRBV5-4,TRBJ2-5,.
CASSLMDTEAFF,TGTGCCAGCAGCTTAATGGACACTGAAGCTTTCTTT,.,TRBV7-9,TRBJ1-1,.
CASSQAGGITDTQYF,TGTGCCAGCAGCCAAGCCGGGGGCATCACAGATACGCAGTATTTT,many,TRBV14,TRBJ2-3,.
CASSYSGRYSNQPQHF,TGTGCCAGCAGTTATTCCGGACGGTATAGCAATCAGCCCCAGCATTTT,.,TRBV6-5,TRBJ1-5,.
CASIPGTGFFAEAFF,TGTGCCAGCATCCCCGGGACAGGGTTTTTCGCTGAAGCTTTCTTT,.,TRBV6-6,TRBJ1-1,TRBD1
CASSNGAEYSNQPQHF,TGTGCCAGTAGCAATGGGGCAGAGTATAGCAATCAGCCCCAGCATTTT,few,TRBV19,TRBJ1-5,.
CSAFPGTGYNEQFF,TGCAGTGCTTTCCCCGGGACCGGGTACAATGAGCAGTTCTTC,many,TRBV20-1,TRBJ2-1,.
CASSLGRMNTEAFF,TGTGCCAGCAGCTTGGGCCGAATGAACACTGAAGCTTTCTTT,many,TRBV7-3,TRBJ1-1,.
CASLRGDSTYEQYF,TGTGCCAGCCTTAGAGGGGACTCCACCTACGAGCAGTACTTC,many,TRBV2,TRBJ2-7,.
CASSTVRLAPYNEQFF,TGTGCCAGCAGCACAGTGAGACTAGCGCCCTACAATGAGCAGTTCTTC,many,TRBV6-1,TRBJ2-1,TRBD2
CASNPSGTRAITEAFF,TGTGCCAGCAACCCTTCGGGGACAAGGGCGATCACTGAAGCTTTCTTT,few,TRBV25-1,TRBJ1-1,.
CASSPGPYEQYF,TGTGCCAGCAGCCCAGGCCCATACGAGCAGTACTTC,few,TRBV28,TRBJ2-7,.
CSVERRSYNEQFF,TGCAGCGTTGAACGGCGGTCCTACAATGAGCAGTTCTTC,many,TRBV29-1,TRBJ2-1,.
CAMSRGGTEAFF,TGTGCCATGTCGCGGGGGGGCACTGAAGCTTTCTTT,.,TRBV30,TRBJ1-1,.
CSVRQGGMNTEAFF,TGCAGCGTCCGACAGGGAGGGATGAACACTGAAGCTTTCTTT,many,TRBV29-1,TRBJ1-1,TRBD1
CASSSGAGEQYF,TGTGCCTCCTCCAGCGGGGCGGGCGAGCAGTACTTC,few,TRBV7-3,TRBJ2-7,TRBD2
CASSADRSNEKLFF,TGTGCCAGCAGCGCGGACCGCAGTAATGAAAAACTGTTTTTT,many,TRBV9,TRBJ1-4,.
CSARDPWLAGDQETQYF,TGCAGTGCTAGAGATCCTTGGCTAGCGGGAGACCAAGAGACCCAGTACTTC,many,TRBV20-1,TRBJ2-5,TRBD2
CASTLDSPNTEALF,TGTGCCAGCACCCTGGACAGCCCGAACACTGAAGCTCTCTTT,.,TRBV2,TRBJ1-1,.
CASSIGGSGANVLTF,TGTGCCAGTAGTATTGGGGGATCTGGGGCCAACGTCCTGACTTTC,few,TRBV19,TRBJ2-6,.
CASSLDLRSRGEQFF,TGTGCCAGCAGCTTAGATTTGCGGAGTAGGGGAGAGCAGTTCTTC,many,TRBV7-2,TRBJ2-1,.
CASSPQGYDQFF,TGTGCCAGCAGCCCACAAGGGTATGATCAGTTCTTC,.,TRBV13,TRBJ2-1,.
CASSYERGGDEQFF,TGTGCCAGCAGTTACGAACGGGGGGGGGATGAGCAGTTCTTC,many,TRBV6-6,TRBJ2-1,TRBD2